Presented here are 20 T cell receptor beta chains from one specimen sequenced in a study of shared T cell receptors in the human thymus. Sequenced by immunoSEQ multiplex PCR; TCRdb stores in-frame clones only, minus some. In the table there are hundreds of thousands of clones, approximately 95% of which are singletons. The sample taken for sequencing was thymocytes. All receptors derive from a human donor.

V and J are TRBV7-6 and TRBJ2-2, with D perhaps TRBD1 (7 bases). Germline-derived CDR1 and CDR2 are SGHVS and FNYEAQ. V gave up 6 bases and J gave up 5 bases, with 25 bases separating them. The CDR3 loop spans 18 amino acids. The DNA for the CDR3 is TGTGCCAGCAGATCGCCAGGCAAGGCCAGGGGGAGGACCGGGGAGCTGTTTTTT. This codes for CASRSPGKARGRTGELFF.

V usage is TRBV29-1 and J usage is TRBJ2-1; 9 bases are shared with TRBD2. The germline V gene encodes CDR1 SQVTM and CDR2 ANQGSEA. J was trimmed by 4 bases and V by 7 bases; bases with no gene match: 11. The CDR3 totals 15 residues. CDR3 nucleotide sequence: TGCAGCGGTTACAAACTAGCGGGCAGGTACAATGAGCAGTTCTTC. Its protein is CSGYKLAGRYNEQFF.

CDR3 in DNA: TGTGCCAGCAGTTTGTCTAGGGAAGCTTTCTTT. It is translated as CASSLSREAFF. This chain links TRBV6-6 with TRBJ1-1; the D is unclear. The CDR3 has 11 amino acids. Germline assignment: CDR1 MNHNY and CDR2 SVGAGI (reference sequence). V lost 4 bases and J 8 bases, leaving 8 bases between the germline ends.

V and J are TRBV9 and TRBJ2-1, with 11 bases lining up with TRBD2. The V segment lost 3 bases and the J segment 4 bases; nucleotides outside the gene matches: 3. This CDR3 is built from 15 residues. Germline assignment: CDR1 SGDLS and CDR2 YYNGEE. The CDR3 reads CASSALAGGYNEQFF. The CDR3 DNA is TGTGCCAGCAGCGCCCTAGCGGGAGGTTACAATGAGCAGTTCTTC.

This chain joins TRBV28 and TRBJ1-2, with D hard to call. The CDR3 is made up of 12 amino acids. CDR1 and CDR2 (germline): MDHEN, SYDVKM. The V and J ends lost 6 bases and 8 bases respectively, with 13 bases between them. CDR3 protein: CASSGRRRGYTF. The CDR3, as DNA: TGTGCCAGCAGCGGTAGGCGGCGGGGCTACACCTTC.

V gene TRBV29-1 combines with J gene TRBJ2-5, with 8 bases aligning to TRBD2. The CDR3 consists of 16 residues. The trim removed 6 bases at V and 4 bases at J, leaving 16 bases unmatched. Germline CDR1 SQVTM, CDR2 ANQGSEA. CDR3 amino acids: CSVEPPKRESGETQYF. DNA of the CDR3: TGCAGCGTCGAACCCCCCAAGCGGGAGAGCGGAGAGACCCAGTACTTC.

The chain is built from TRBV15 and TRBJ1-2; D remains ambiguous. This CDR3 spans 12 amino acids. V lost 6 bases and J 1 base, leaving 6 bases between the germline ends. The germline gives CDR1 LNHNV, CDR2 YYDKDF (reference sequence). This chain's CDR3 is CATRTDNYGYTF. The DNA of the CDR3 is TGTGCCACCAGGACGGATAACTATGGCTACACCTTC.

V gene TRBV7-2 combines with J gene TRBJ2-1; 7 bases map to TRBD1. The CDR3 contains 16 residues. In germline, CDR1 is SGHTA, CDR2 FQGNSA. V lost 4 bases to trimming and J lost 7 bases; unmatched junction nucleotides: 13. In DNA form, the CDR3 reads TGTGCCAGCAGCTCTGACAGGGTGAGGGGCACAAATGAGCAGTTCTTC. It codes for CASSSDRVRGTNEQFF. Combining the CDR3 with reference TRBV7-2 and TRBJ2-1 gives the whole variable domain GAGVSQSPSNKVTEKGKDVELRCDPISGHTALYWYRQSLGQGLEFLIYFQGNSAPDKSGLPSDRFSAERTGGSVSTLTIQRTQQEDSAVYLCASSSDRVRGTNEQFFGPGTRLTVL.

This CDR3 is CASSGTGRELFF. CDR3 coding DNA: TGTGCCAGCAGCGGGACAGGGAGGGAACTGTTTTTT. This chain uses TRBV5-4 with TRBJ1-4; 9 bases line up with TRBD1. CDR3 length: 12 amino acids. V lost 4 bases to trimming and J lost 12 bases; unmatched junction nucleotides: 4. Germline V gene lookup returns CDR1 SGHNT and CDR2 YYREEE (reference sequence). The variable domain in full, with the rest retrieved from reference TRBV5-4 and TRBJ1-4, is ETGVTQSPTHLIKTRGQQVTLRCSSQSGHNTVSWYQQALGQGPQFIFQYYREEENGRGNFPPRFSGLQFPNYSSELNVNALELDDSALYLCASSGTGRELFFGSGTQLSVL.

The V gene is TRBV5-6, the J gene TRBJ1-1, with 9 nucleotides matching TRBD1. Germline values: CDR1 SGHDT, CDR2 YYEEEE. The CDR3 totals 15 residues. V shed 4 bases, J shed 3 bases, and the junction held 7 bases outside the gene matches. The chain's CDR3 is CASSRTGEKYTEAFF. CDR3 sequence (DNA): TGTGCCAGCAGCAGGACAGGGGAGAAGTACACTGAAGCTTTCTTT.

The chain combines TRBV19 with TRBJ1-5; D is unclear. Germline values: CDR1 LNHDA, CDR2 SQIVND (reference sequence). Trimming shortened V by 7 bases and J by 9 bases, and 22 bases separated the two germline ends. The length of the CDR3 is 15 residues. CDR3 protein: CASIQDGWPTRPQHF. CDR3 sequence (DNA): TGTGCCAGTATTCAGGACGGGTGGCCCACCCGGCCCCAGCATTTT.

The chain employs TRBV10-3 and TRBJ2-7, with a possible D match to TRBD2 (7 bases). V shed 6 bases and J shed 4 bases, with 19 bases lying between them. Per the germline V gene, CDR1 is ENHRY and CDR2 is SYGVKD. The CDR3 is made up of 15 amino acids. CDR3 loop: CAIRGERGALYEQYF. CDR3 DNA: TGTGCCATCAGGGGTGAACGGGGGGCTTTATACGAGCAGTACTTC.

As to this clone: The identical CDR3 is also encoded by other nucleotide sequences in the sample. The rearrangement joins TRBV28 to TRBJ1-1; no firm D call. V was pared by 2 bases and J by 2 bases, with 3 bases between. Germline V gives CDR1 MDHEN, CDR2 SYDVKM. CDR3 size: 12 residues. CDR3 residues: CASSLTNTEAFF. For the CDR3, the DNA is TGTGCCAGCAGTTTAACTAACACTGAAGCTTTCTTT.

The rearrangement links TRBV7-8 to TRBJ2-3; 8 bases match TRBD2. CDR3 length: 16 residues. Trimming removed 1 base from V and 4 bases from J; junction bases left unmatched: 7. The germline V gene encodes CDR1 SGHVS and CDR2 FQNEAQ. For the CDR3, the DNA is TGTGCCAGCAGCTTAGAACGGACTAGCCTTTCAGATACGCAGTATTTT. Amino acids: CASSLERTSLSDTQYF.

J is TRBJ1-2 and V is TRBV10-3, with D tentatively TRBD1 (6 bases). Germline CDR1 is ENHRY and CDR2 is SYGVKD. Deletions cut 7 bases from V and 5 bases from J, with 17 bases between. The CDR3 extends over 14 amino acids. The CDR3 loop reads CAINLGQTGYGYTF. In DNA form, the CDR3 reads TGTGCCATCAATCTAGGACAGACGGGGTATGGCTACACCTTC.

The chain couples TRBV28 to TRBJ2-7, with D perhaps TRBD1 (7 bases). V lost 0 bases to trimming and J lost 2 bases, with 20 bases between them. This CDR3 region has 18 residues. Germline assignment: CDR1 MDHEN and CDR2 SYDVKM. The CDR3 sequence is CASSLCSAGGTDPYEQYF. The CDR3 nucleotides read TGTGCCAGCAGTTTATGTTCCGCCGGAGGGACAGACCCCTACGAGCAGTACTTC.

V is TRBV9 and J is TRBJ1-3, with 7 nucleotides matching TRBD1. CDR1 is SGDLS and CDR2 is YYNGEE in the germline V gene. This CDR3 spans 17 amino acids. With V trimmed by 5 bases and J by 4 bases, 15 bases remained unmatched. CDR3 protein: CASRGRDSPGAGNTIYF. CDR3 DNA: TGTGCCAGCAGGGGCCGGGACAGTCCCGGGGCCGGAAACACCATATATTTT.

The chain combines TRBV14 with TRBJ1-1; D is undetermined. Germline values: CDR1 SGHDN, CDR2 FVKESK. V was trimmed by 2 bases and J by 11 bases, leaving 12 bases between them. The CDR3 runs 12 residues. The CDR3 sequence: CASSQIGLGAFF. CDR3 DNA: TGTGCCAGCAGCCAAATCGGACTTGGGGCTTTCTTT.

The chain has TRBV30 and TRBJ1-1, with D perhaps matching TRBD1 (6 bases). Germline CDR1 and CDR2: GTSNPN and SVGIG (reference sequence). This CDR3 is 13 amino acids long. V was pared by 2 bases and J by 5 bases, with 12 bases between. CDR3 DNA sequence: TGTGCCTGGAGTTCAGGGGATCTGACTGAAGCTTTCTTT. Its protein product is CAWSSGDLTEAFF.

This chain joins TRBV15 and TRBJ1-5, with D perhaps TRBD1 (5 bases). Germline values: CDR1 LNHNV, CDR2 YYDKDF (reference sequence). The CDR3 spans 16 residues. Trimming stripped 1 base from V and 6 bases from J, with 16 bases between. CDR3 coding DNA: TGTGCCACCAGCAGAGTAAGGACATCTTGGGGTCAGCCCCAGCATTTT. As protein: CATSRVRTSWGQPQHF.